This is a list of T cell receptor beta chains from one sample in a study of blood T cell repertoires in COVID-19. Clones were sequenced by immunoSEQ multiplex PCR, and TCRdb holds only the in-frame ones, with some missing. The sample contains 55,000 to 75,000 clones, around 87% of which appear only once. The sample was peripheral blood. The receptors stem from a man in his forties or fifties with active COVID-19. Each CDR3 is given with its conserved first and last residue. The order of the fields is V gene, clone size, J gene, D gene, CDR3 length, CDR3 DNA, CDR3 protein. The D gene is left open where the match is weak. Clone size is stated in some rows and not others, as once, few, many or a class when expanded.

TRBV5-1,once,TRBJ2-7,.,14,TGCGCCAGCAGCCCAGGGTCAACCCTACTCACGCCGTACTTC,CASSPGSTLLTPYF
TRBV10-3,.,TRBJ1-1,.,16,TGTGCCATCAGTGGGCTCCGGAGTACTCGAACGACTGAAGCTTTCTTT,CAISGLRSTRTTEAFF
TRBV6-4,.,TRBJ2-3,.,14,TGTGCCAGCAGCCAGGGGTCGGGCACAGATACGCAGTATTTT,CASSQGSGTDTQYF
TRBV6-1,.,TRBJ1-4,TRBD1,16,TGTGCCAGCAGTGGTGGACAGGATCCAACTAATGAAAAACTGTTTTTT,CASSGGQDPTNEKLFF
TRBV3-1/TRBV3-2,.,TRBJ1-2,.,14,TGTGCCAGCAGCCTACTGAACCTTAACTATGGCTACACCTTC,CASSLLNLNYGYTF
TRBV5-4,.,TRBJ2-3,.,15,TGTGCCAGCAGCTTGGACAGGCTCCGCACAGATACGCAGTATTTT,CASSLDRLRTDTQYF
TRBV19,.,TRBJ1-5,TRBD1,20,TGTGCCAGTAGTATATTCCGGGACAGAGAATCGATAGTTAGCAATCAGCCCCAGCATTTT,CASSIFRDRESIVSNQPQHF
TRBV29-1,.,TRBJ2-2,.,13,TGCAGCGCTCAAAGCGGTTACGGCGGGGAGCTGTTTTTT,CSAQSGYGGELFF
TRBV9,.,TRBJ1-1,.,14,TGTGCCAGCAGCGTAGGGGCCCAGGGCACTGAAGCTTTCTTT,CASSVGAQGTEAFF
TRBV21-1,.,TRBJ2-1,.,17,TGTGCCAGCAGCAAAGGCAAGAGCCTAGCGGGTAACAATGAGCAGTTCTTC,CASSKGKSLAGNNEQFF
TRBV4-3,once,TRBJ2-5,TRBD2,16,TGCGCCAGCAGCCTTAGCGGGGGGGCCGGGTTGGAGACCCAGTACTTC,CASSLSGGAGLETQYF
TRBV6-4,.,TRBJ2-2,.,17,TGTGCCAGCAGTGAAGTCCGGACATCCCGTTCGGCCGGGGAGCTGTTTTTT,CASSEVRTSRSAGELFF
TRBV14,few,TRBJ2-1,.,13,TGTGCCAGCAGCCAAGACAGCTACAATGAGCAGTTCTTC,CASSQDSYNEQFF
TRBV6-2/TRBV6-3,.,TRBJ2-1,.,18,TGTGCCAGCAGTTACCACCTGGGGCAGGGGAGCTCCTACAATGAGCAGTTCTTC,CASSYHLGQGSSYNEQFF
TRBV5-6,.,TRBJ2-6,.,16,TGTGCCAGCAGCCTAAGAGGGTGGTCTGGGGCCAACGTCCTGACTTTC,CASSLRGWSGANVLTF
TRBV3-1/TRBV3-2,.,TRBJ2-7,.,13,TGTGCCAGCAGCCGAGATGAGGGCTACGAGCAGTACTTC,CASSRDEGYEQYF
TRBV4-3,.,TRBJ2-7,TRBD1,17,TGCGCCAGCAGCCAAGTTACCTCCGGGACAGGGGAGGAAGAGCAGTACTTC,CASSQVTSGTGEEEQYF
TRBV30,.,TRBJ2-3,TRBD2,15,TGTGCCTGGACGGTTGAGCGGGGGGGATCAGATACGCAGTATTTT,CAWTVERGGSDTQYF
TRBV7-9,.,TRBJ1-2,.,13,TGTGCCAGCAGCTTAGGTGGGCAATATGGCTACACCTTC,CASSLGGQYGYTF
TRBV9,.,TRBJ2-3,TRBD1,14,TGTGCCAGCAGCGCCGGGACAGGGGTGGATACGCAGTATTTT,CASSAGTGVDTQYF
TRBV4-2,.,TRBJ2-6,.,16,TGTGCCAGCAGCCAAGAAGCCGGCTCTGGGGCCAACGTCCTGACTTTC,CASSQEAGSGANVLTF
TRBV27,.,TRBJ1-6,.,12,TGTGCCAGCAGTACGACAGGCTCATCCCTCCACTTT,CASSTTGSSLHF
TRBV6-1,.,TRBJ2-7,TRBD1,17,TGTGCCAGCAGTGAAGCGGCCAGGGGGCTTAAGGCCTACGAGCAGTACTTC,CASSEAARGLKAYEQYF
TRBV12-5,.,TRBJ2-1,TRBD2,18,TGTGCTAGTGGTTTGTTACCCTTCCCGACTAGCGGGAGAGGTGAGCAGTTCTTC,CASGLLPFPTSGRGEQFF
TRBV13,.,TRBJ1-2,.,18,TGTGCCAGCAGCTTAGTCCGCAACAGCGGACTTCCCTTTTATGGCTACACCTTC,CASSLVRNSGLPFYGYTF
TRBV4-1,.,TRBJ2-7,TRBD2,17,TGCGCCAGCAGCCAAGATCAGGGGCCTAGCGGGAGGTACGAGCAGTACTTC,CASSQDQGPSGRYEQYF
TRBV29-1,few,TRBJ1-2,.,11,TGCAGCGTTGTATCCAACTATGGCTACACCTTC,CSVVSNYGYTF
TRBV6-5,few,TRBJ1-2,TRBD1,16,TGTGCCAGCAGTTACTCTCGGACAGGGGGATCCTATGGCTACACCTTC,CASSYSRTGGSYGYTF
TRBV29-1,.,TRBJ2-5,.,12,TGCAGCGTTGACAGGGTTCAAGAGACCCAGTACTTC,CSVDRVQETQYF